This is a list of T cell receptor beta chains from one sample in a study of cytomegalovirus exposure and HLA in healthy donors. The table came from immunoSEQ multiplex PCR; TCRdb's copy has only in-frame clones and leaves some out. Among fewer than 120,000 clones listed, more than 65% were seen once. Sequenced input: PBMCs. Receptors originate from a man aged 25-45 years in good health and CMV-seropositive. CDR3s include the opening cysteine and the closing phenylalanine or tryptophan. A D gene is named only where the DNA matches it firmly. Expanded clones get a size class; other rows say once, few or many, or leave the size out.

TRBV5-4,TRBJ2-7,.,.,CASSREEGTSGEQYF,TGTGCCAGCAGCCGAGAGGAGGGTACATCCGGCGAGCAGTACTTC
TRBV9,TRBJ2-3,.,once,CASGPGDTQYF,TGTGCCAGCGGGCCGGGGGATACGCAGTATTTT
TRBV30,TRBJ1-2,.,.,CAWSLAGAYGYTF,TGTGCCTGGAGTCTGGCAGGGGCCTATGGCTACACCTTC
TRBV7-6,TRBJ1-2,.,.,CASSLDSGDYTF,TGTGCCAGCAGCTTAGATTCAGGGGACTACACCTTC
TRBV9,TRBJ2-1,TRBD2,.,CASSVATSGGRSEQFF,TGTGCCAGCAGCGTAGCGACTAGCGGGGGACGTAGTGAGCAGTTCTTC
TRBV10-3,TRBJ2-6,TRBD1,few,CAISDLTGVGANVLTF,TGTGCCATCAGTGATCTGACAGGGGTCGGGGCCAACGTCCTGACTTTC
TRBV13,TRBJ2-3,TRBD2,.,CASSPGLAGGYHTDTQYF,TGTGCCAGCAGCCCCGGACTAGCGGGGGGGTACCACACAGATACGCAGTATTTT
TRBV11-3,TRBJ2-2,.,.,CASNQDDTGELFF,TGTGCCAGCAACCAGGATGATACCGGGGAGCTGTTTTTT
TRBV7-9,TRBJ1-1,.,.,CASSLVQMMNTEAFF,TGTGCCAGCAGCTTAGTTCAGATGATGAACACTGAAGCTTTCTTT
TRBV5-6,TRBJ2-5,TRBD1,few,CASSRTGGSYQTQYF,TGTGCCAGCAGCAGGACAGGGGGTAGTTACCAGACCCAGTACTTC
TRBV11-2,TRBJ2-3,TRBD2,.,CASSLGRLAGANTQYF,TGTGCCAGCAGCTTAGGACGACTAGCGGGGGCTAATACGCAGTATTTT
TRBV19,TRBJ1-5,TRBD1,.,CATTTQGAAQPQHF,TGTGCCACCACCACCCAGGGGGCCGCTCAGCCCCAGCATTTT
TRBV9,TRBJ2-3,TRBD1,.,CASSARLTGRTDTQYF,TGTGCCAGCAGCGCCCGATTGACAGGGCGCACAGATACGCAGTATTTT
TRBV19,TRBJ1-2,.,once,CASSIDRGAHGYTF,TGTGCCAGTAGTATAGATCGGGGGGCACACGGCTACACCTTC
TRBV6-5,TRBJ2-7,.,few,CASSDGVYEQYF,TGTGCCAGCAGTGACGGGGTGTACGAGCAGTACTTC
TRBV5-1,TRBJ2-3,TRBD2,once,CASSLQFRGGGVDTQYF,TGCGCCAGCAGCTTGCAATTCCGGGGGGGTGGGGTCGATACGCAGTATTTT
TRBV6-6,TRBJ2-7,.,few,CASTAAGAYEDYEQYF,TGTGCCAGCACCGCTGCGGGCGCTTACGAGGACTACGAGCAGTACTTC
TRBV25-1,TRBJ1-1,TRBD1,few,CASSGQDRGNTEAFF,TGTGCCAGCAGTGGTCAGGACAGGGGAAACACTGAAGCTTTCTTT
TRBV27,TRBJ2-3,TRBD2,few,CASSPLTSGATSTDTQYF,TGTGCCAGCAGTCCATTGACTAGCGGGGCAACTAGCACAGATACGCAGTATTTT
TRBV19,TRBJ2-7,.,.,CASSMGGNSYEQYF,TGTGCCAGTAGTATGGGGGGAAACTCCTACGAGCAGTACTTC
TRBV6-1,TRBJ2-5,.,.,CASRRGGGETQYF,TGCGCCAGCAGGAGGGGAGGGGGGGAGACCCAGTACTTC
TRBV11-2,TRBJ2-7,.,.,CASSPLAGGYEQYF,TGTGCCAGCAGCCCACTAGCAGGAGGCTACGAGCAGTACTTC
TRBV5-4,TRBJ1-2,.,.,CASSFGFRDTRYTF,TGTGCCAGCAGCTTTGGATTCCGGGACACCAGGTACACCTTC
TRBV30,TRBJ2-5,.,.,CAWSVRETQYF,TGTGCCTGGAGTGTACGGGAGACCCAGTACTTC
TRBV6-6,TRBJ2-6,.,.,CASSYRHRSGANVLTF,TGTGCCAGCAGTTACCGACACCGCTCTGGGGCCAACGTCCTGACTTTC
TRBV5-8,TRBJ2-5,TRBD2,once,CASSLMLAGGQETQYF,TGTGCCAGCAGCTTGATGCTAGCGGGGGGGCAAGAGACCCAGTACTTC
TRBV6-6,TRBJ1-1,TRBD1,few,CASRLDRRTEAFF,TGTGCCAGCAGACTGGACAGGAGGACTGAAGCTTTCTTT
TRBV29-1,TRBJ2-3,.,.,CSVAGVKSTDTQYF,TGCAGCGTTGCCGGGGTTAAGAGCACAGATACGCAGTATTTT
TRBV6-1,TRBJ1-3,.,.,CATQRGNLGNTIYF,TGTGCCACCCAACGCGGGAACCTTGGAAACACCATATATTTT
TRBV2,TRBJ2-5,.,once,CASSEARGRETQYF,TGTGCCAGCAGTGAGGCACGGGGAAGGGAGACCCAGTACTTC
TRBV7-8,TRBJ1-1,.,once,CASSSLWAGGNTEAFF,TGTGCCAGCAGCTCCCTCTGGGCGGGCGGGAACACTGAAGCTTTCTTT
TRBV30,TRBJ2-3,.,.,CAWSALGAADTQYF,TGTGCCTGGAGTGCCCTGGGGGCTGCAGATACGCAGTATTTT
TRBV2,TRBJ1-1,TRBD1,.,CASRGGGTGGRTLNLVTEAFF,TGTGCCAGCAGGGGAGGCGGGACAGGGGGCAGGACTCTGAATTTGGTCACTGAAGCTTTCTTT
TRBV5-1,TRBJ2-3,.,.,CASSSGTDTQYF,TGCGCCAGCAGCTCGGGCACAGATACGCAGTATTTT
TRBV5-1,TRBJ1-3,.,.,CASSPNGGVGNTIYF,TGCGCCAGCAGCCCCAACGGCGGGGTTGGAAACACCATATATTTT
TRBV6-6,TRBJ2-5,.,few,CASSPWTDTGSETQYF,TGTGCCAGCAGCCCATGGACCGACACGGGGAGCGAGACCCAGTACTTC
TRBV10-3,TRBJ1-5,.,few,CAISEGSQPQHF,TGTGCCATCAGTGAGGGGAGTCAGCCCCAGCATTTT
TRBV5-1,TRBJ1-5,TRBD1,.,CASSLDRGRGQPQHF,TGCGCCAGCAGCTTGGACAGGGGAAGAGGGCAGCCCCAGCATTTT
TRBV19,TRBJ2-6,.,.,CASSNRVSAGANVLTF,TGTGCCAGTAGTAACAGGGTCTCAGCTGGGGCCAACGTCCTGACTTTC
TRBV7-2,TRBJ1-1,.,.,CASSPTGQTGKAFF,TGTGCCAGCAGCCCCACCGGTCAAACCGGGAAAGCTTTCTTT
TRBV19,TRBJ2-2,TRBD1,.,CASRRGGANTGELFF,TGTGCCAGTAGGAGAGGGGGCGCGAACACCGGGGAGCTGTTTTTT
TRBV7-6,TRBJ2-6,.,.,CASSYSGLSSGANVLTF,TGTGCCAGCAGCTACTCGGGACTCAGCTCTGGGGCCAACGTCCTGACTTTC
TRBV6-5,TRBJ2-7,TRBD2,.,CASSYQLAGGTYEQYF,TGTGCCAGCAGTTACCAACTAGCGGGGGGGACCTACGAGCAGTACTTC
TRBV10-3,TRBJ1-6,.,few,CAISDPVINSPLHF,TGTGCCATCAGTGATCCGGTGATCAATTCACCCCTCCACTTT
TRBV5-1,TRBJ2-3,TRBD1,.,CASSFNTPDRASTDTQYF,TGCGCCAGCAGCTTCAATACACCGGACAGGGCTAGCACAGATACGCAGTATTTT
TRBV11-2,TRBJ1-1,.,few,CASSLGRGVNYTEAFF,TGTGCCAGCAGCTTAGGACGGGGGGTGAATTACACTGAAGCTTTCTTT
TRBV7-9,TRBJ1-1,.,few,CASSLRGGGGNTEAFF,TGTGCCAGCAGCTTAAGAGGTGGGGGAGGGAACACTGAAGCTTTCTTT
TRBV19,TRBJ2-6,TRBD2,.,CASSQPLAGAPGGANVLTF,TGTGCCAGTAGCCAACCACTAGCGGGGGCGCCGGGGGGGGCCAACGTCCTGACTTTC